In this sample, the clone carrying this TCR beta chain turned up a few times. Its antigen is currently unknown. The sample originates from a study of T cell repertoires in cytomegalovirus infection. Study-wide background: The public TCR beta signatures pointed to both CMV infection and matching HLA type. Findings of the study overall: Ex vivo, HLA-C-restricted CMV-specific TCR beta clonotypes prevailed over the rest of the response. Identification of carriers of CMV plus the relevant HLA was achieved through cumulative public TCR beta family frequency.

TCRdb analysed the reads with MiXCR anew, one entry per CDR3 protein. This table has fewer than 700,000 distinct CDR3 sequences, roughly 26% appearing once. The ends were cut back, 6 bases at V and 1 base at J, with 16 bases in the middle. There are 15 residues in the CDR3. Germline CDR1 SQVTM, CDR2 ANQGSEA. The origin of this receptor is a human donor in good health (CMV status not recorded). Some clones in this sample may be carry-over from other donors' samples. Sample: CD8+ T cells from PBMCs. V and J are TRBV29-1 and TRBJ1-3; no definite D call. CDR3 DNA: TGCAGCGTCCTAATATTGGGAGGTTCTGGAAACACCATATATTTT. Amino acid sequence: CSVLILGGSGNTIYF.